This T cell receptor (beta chain) originates from a study of control samples from healthy donors and cancer patients. The protocol was immunoSEQ multiplex PCR, while the TCRdb copy is restricted to in-frame clones and leaves out a portion. The data hold 150,000 to 200,000 clones, with 93% observed a single time. The germline V and J ends were trimmed by 5 bases and 3 bases, with 14 bases remaining between them. The CDR3 is 14 residues long. Germline values: CDR1 LGHNA, CDR2 YNFKEQ. Sequencing was carried out using blood. The TCR was taken from an older woman in good health. The chain uses TRBV4-2 and TRBJ2-7; possible D gene TRBD1, 6 bases. CDR3 protein: CASSETVQGYEQYF. The CDR3 DNA reads TGTGCCAGCAGCGAAACAGTACAGGGCTACGAGCAGTACTTC.